A selection of T cell receptor beta chains follows, all from one sample in a study of spatial heterogeneity in lung cancer. TCRdb used MiXCR to reprocess the 5' RACE reads, holding one entry per CDR3 protein. The sample lists roughly 39,000 distinct CDR3 sequences, roughly 5.2% occurring once. The specimen was PBMCs, collected at surgery. The receptors derive from a male donor with early-stage non-small cell lung cancer. Each CDR3 is given with its conserved first and last residue. D genes are given only for firm matches. Part of the rows lack a size; the others show once, few, many or a class for expanded clones.

abundance	v_gene	j_gene	d_gene	CDR3aa	CDR3nt
-	TRBV7-6	TRBJ2-3	TRBD1	CASSSPGGGGTDTQYF	TGTGCCAGCAGCTCGCCAGGGGGCGGAGGAACAGATACGCAGTATTTT
-	TRBV9	TRBJ2-3	TRBD2	CASSVLRSGGAGVTDTQYF	TGTGCCAGCAGCGTACTCCGCAGCGGGGGGGCCGGGGTTACAGATACGCAGTATTTT
few	TRBV7-9	TRBJ1-6	-	CASSYEGGSPLHF	TGTGCCAGCAGCTACGAGGGAGGTTCACCCCTCCACTTT
many	TRBV7-9	TRBJ1-6	-	CASSLQGRGSPLHF	TGTGCCAGCAGCTTACAGGGGCGGGGGTCACCCCTCCACTTT
many	TRBV6-5	TRBJ1-4	-	CASRGEAATNEKLFF	TGTGCCAGCAGAGGAGAAGCTGCAACTAATGAAAAACTGTTTTTT
-	TRBV30	TRBJ2-1	TRBD1	CAWARQGRNEQFF	TGTGCCTGGGCTAGACAGGGCAGGAATGAGCAGTTCTTC
many	TRBV4-1	TRBJ2-1	-	CASSLPADEQFF	TGCGCCAGCAGCCTTCCGGCGGATGAGCAGTTCTTC
many	TRBV6-2/TRBV6-3	TRBJ2-3	-	CASGRAADTQYF	TGTGCCAGCGGTCGAGCTGCAGATACGCAGTATTTT
few	TRBV4-1	TRBJ1-4	-	CASSQDRTGVNEKLFF	TGCGCCAGCAGCCAAGATAGAACAGGCGTAAATGAAAAACTGTTTTTT
many	TRBV21-1	TRBJ2-7	-	CASSKGQNYEQYF	TGTGCCAGCAGCAAAGGACAAAACTACGAGCAGTACTTC
many	TRBV19	TRBJ1-2	TRBD1	CASKIGQDYGYTF	TGTGCCAGTAAAATAGGACAGGACTATGGCTACACCTTC
many	TRBV20-1	TRBJ1-6	TRBD1	CSARERDRTNSPLHF	TGCAGTGCTAGAGAACGGGACAGGACTAATTCACCCCTCCACTTT
-	TRBV14	TRBJ2-1	TRBD1	CASSQGGTGAYNEQFF	TGTGCCAGCAGCCAGGGCGGGACAGGGGCCTACAATGAGCAGTTCTTC
few	TRBV5-1	TRBJ2-3	-	CASSFWQNGGTDTQYF	TGCGCCAGCAGCTTCTGGCAAAATGGCGGAACAGATACGCAGTATTTT
many	TRBV3-1	TRBJ1-5	-	CASSQGDQQPQHF	TGTGCCAGCAGCCAAGGGGACCAACAGCCCCAGCATTTT
many	TRBV20-1	TRBJ1-6	TRBD1	CSARTGADNSPLHF	TGCAGTGCTAGAACAGGGGCGGATAATTCACCCCTCCACTTT
many	TRBV18	TRBJ1-4	-	CASSPRASANEKLFF	TGTGCCAGCTCACCCAGGGCGTCAGCTAATGAAAAACTGTTTTTT
few	TRBV7-2	TRBJ1-2	TRBD1	CASSMGQALGGYTF	TGTGCCAGCAGCATGGGACAGGCCCTAGGTGGCTACACCTTC
many	TRBV7-9	TRBJ1-3	-	CASSLEGPSSGNTIYF	TGTGCCAGCAGCTTAGAGGGTCCAAGCTCTGGAAACACCATATATTTT
many	TRBV9	TRBJ2-1	TRBD2	CASSVDGGDYNEQFF	TGTGCCAGCAGCGTAGATGGGGGGGACTACAATGAGCAGTTCTTC
many	TRBV11-2	TRBJ1-6	TRBD1	CASSATGLYNSPLHF	TGTGCCAGCAGCGCGACAGGGCTCTATAATTCACCCCTCCACTTT
few	TRBV7-6	TRBJ1-4	TRBD1	CASSPGGTGEKLFF	TGTGCCAGCAGCCCTGGCGGGACAGGAGAAAAACTGTTTTTT
few	TRBV18	TRBJ2-2	-	CASSPAGSGELFF	TGTGCCAGCTCACCAGCAGGGTCCGGGGAGCTGTTTTTT
many	TRBV29-1	TRBJ1-4	-	CSVEEGTREKLFF	TGCAGCGTTGAAGAGGGTACCAGGGAAAAACTGTTTTTT
many	TRBV5-1	TRBJ2-4	-	CASSRGSGTKNIQYF	TGCGCCAGCAGCAGGGGGTCTGGAACCAAAAACATTCAGTACTTC
many	TRBV7-9	TRBJ1-4	-	CASSSRLSEKLFF	TGTGCCAGCAGCTCCAGGTTAAGTGAAAAACTGTTTTTT
-	TRBV12-3/TRBV12-4	TRBJ1-2	-	CASSPPGMRAGYTF	TGTGCCAGCAGCCCTCCCGGGATGCGAGCTGGCTACACCTTC
-	TRBV11-2	TRBJ1-5	-	CASSPTEGRDQPQHF	TGTGCCAGCAGCCCCACCGAGGGGAGGGATCAGCCCCAGCATTTT
many	TRBV14	TRBJ1-1	-	CASSQDSRSAFF	TGTGCCAGCAGCCAAGATAGCCGGAGTGCTTTCTTT
few	TRBV4-2	TRBJ1-4	-	CASSQEGDQLFF	TGTGCCAGCAGCCAAGAAGGTGACCAACTGTTTTTT
many	TRBV12-3/TRBV12-4	TRBJ1-1	TRBD1	CASSLDRGWSEAFF	TGTGCCAGCAGTCTGGACAGGGGGTGGTCTGAAGCTTTCTTT
many	TRBV7-2	TRBJ2-7	-	CASSPDNSYEQYF	TGTGCCAGCAGCCCGGACAACTCCTACGAGCAGTACTTC